The 7 T cell receptor beta chains reported below all come from one sample, sequenced in a study of blood T cell repertoires in COVID-19. Here immunoSEQ multiplex PCR was the method, and the copy in TCRdb shows in-frame clones only, minus some. This sample yields 300,000 to 350,000 clones, of which about 91% are seen a single time; 9.9% belongs to the top ten. Sequencing was done on a sample of peripheral blood. Source of these receptors: a man aged 30-40 years with COVID-19, enrolled during active disease.

There are a few counts of this clone. The chain is built from TRBV10-1 and TRBJ1-3; TRBD1 might be the D (6 bases). Germline V CDR1 and CDR2: WNHNN, SYGVQD (reference sequence). This CDR3 has 14 amino acids. The V and J ends lost 3 bases and 2 bases respectively, with 8 bases between them. The CDR3 protein is CASSDTGTGNTIYF. DNA for the CDR3: TGCGCCAGCAGTGATACAGGGACTGGAAACACCATATATTTT.

The rearrangement uses TRBV6-5 and TRBJ1-5, with D perhaps TRBD1 (5 bases). The germline gives CDR1 MNHEY, CDR2 SVGAGI. V was trimmed by 6 bases and J by 6 bases, leaving 18 bases between them. CDR3 size: 15 residues. CDR3 residues: CASSPDSQIGQPQHF. CDR3 coding DNA: TGTGCCAGCAGCCCCGACAGCCAAATCGGTCAGCCCCAGCATTTT.

This clone has a handful of counts. The rearrangement uses TRBV7-2 and TRBJ2-3; 9 nucleotides line up with TRBD2. After removal of 4 bases from V and 2 bases from J, the junction contained 13 bases not matched to a gene. The CDR3 runs 18 residues. The germline CDR1 and CDR2 sequences are SGHTA and FQGNSA. CDR3 in DNA: TGTGCCAGCAGCTCTAGAGCCCTAGCGGGGCGAAACACAGATACGCAGTATTTT. Translated: CASSSRALAGRNTDTQYF.

V gene TRBV20-1 combines with J gene TRBJ1-1, with D possibly matching TRBD1 (5 bases). The CDR3 extends over 11 amino acids. Trimming took off 3 bases at V and 8 bases at J, with 10 bases between the two ends. Germline CDR1 reads DFQATT; CDR2 reads SNEGSKA (reference sequence). Here the CDR3 reads CSARRGGEAFF. The CDR3, as DNA: TGCAGTGCTAGGCGGGGGGGGGAAGCTTTCTTT.

The V gene is TRBV28, the J gene TRBJ1-4, with a weak D call TRBD1 (6 bases). Trimming removed 1 base at V and 10 bases at J, with 19 bases between. The CDR3 is 16 amino acids. Germline values: CDR1 MDHEN, CDR2 SYDVKM. As DNA, the CDR3 is TGTGCCAGCAGTTTATACCGGGAACAGGGTGTAGGAAAACTGTTTTTT. Translation gives CASSLYREQGVGKLFF. The whole variable domain, remainder taken from reference TRBV28 and TRBJ1-4, is DVKVTQSSRYLVKRTGEKVFLECVQDMDHENMFWYRQDPGLGLRLIYFSYDVKMKEKGDIPEGYSVSREKKERFSLILESASTNQTSMYLCASSLYREQGVGKLFFGSGTQLSVL.

This clone was counted once. The chain couples TRBV7-9 to TRBJ2-3, with TRBD2 matching over 12 bases. The CDR3 covers 16 residues. With 5 bases clipped from V and 2 bases from J, the junction kept 5 bases outside the gene matches. Germline lookup yields CDR1 SEHNR and CDR2 FQNEAQ (reference sequence). The CDR3 spells CASSKLAGGDTDTQYF. As DNA, the CDR3 is TGTGCCAGCAGCAAACTAGCGGGAGGTGACACAGATACGCAGTATTTT. Using reference TRBV7-9 and TRBJ2-3 for the parts outside the CDR3, the full variable domain is DTGVSQNPRHKITKRGQNVTFRCDPISEHNRLYWYRQTLGQGPEFLTYFQNEAQLEKSRLLSDRFSAERPKGSFSTLEIQRTEQGDSAMYLCASSKLAGGDTDTQYFGPGTRLTVL.

Here the CDR3 DNA reads TGTGCCAGCAGTGGGACAGTTAACTCCTACGAGCAGTACTTC. It codes for CASSGTVNSYEQYF. The rearrangement joins TRBV6-2 or TRBV6-3 to TRBJ2-7; 7 nucleotides align to TRBD1. The length of the CDR3 is 14 residues. The germline V gene has CDR1 MNHEY and CDR2 SVGEGT. With V trimmed by 5 bases and J by 0 bases, 4 bases remained unmatched.